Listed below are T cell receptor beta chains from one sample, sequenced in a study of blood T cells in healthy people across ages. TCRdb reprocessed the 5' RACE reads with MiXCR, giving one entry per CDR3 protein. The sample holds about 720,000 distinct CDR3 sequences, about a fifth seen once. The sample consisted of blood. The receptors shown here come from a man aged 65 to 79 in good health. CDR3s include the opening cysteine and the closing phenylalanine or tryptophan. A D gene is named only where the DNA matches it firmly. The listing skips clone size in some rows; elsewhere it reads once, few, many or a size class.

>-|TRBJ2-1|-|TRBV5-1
TGCGCCAGCAGCTTGGGTAGCGTGCAACACAATGAGCAGTTCTTC
CASSLGSVQHNEQFF
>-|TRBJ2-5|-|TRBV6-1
TGTGCCAGCAACAGGCCCCCCTGGGAGACCCAGTACTTC
CASNRPPWETQYF
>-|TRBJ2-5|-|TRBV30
TGTGCCTGGACCACGGGGAAAGAGACCCAGTACTTC
CAWTTGKETQYF
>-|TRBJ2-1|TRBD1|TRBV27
TGTGCCAGCAGCCTCAGGGGGCGCGATGAGCAGTTCTTC
CASSLRGRDEQFF
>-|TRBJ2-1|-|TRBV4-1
TGCGCCAGCAGCCAAGACCCTACCCAAGAGACCCAGCACTTC
CASSQDPTQETQHF
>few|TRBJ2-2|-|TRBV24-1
TGTGCCACTCGGCCCACGACCGGGGAGCTGTTTTTT
CATRPTTGELFF
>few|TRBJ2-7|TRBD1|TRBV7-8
TGTGCCAGCATCCCTATTGGGACAGGTAGCTCCTACGAGCAGTACTTC
CASIPIGTGSSYEQYF
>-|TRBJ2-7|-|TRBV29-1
TGCAGCGTTACCCCGTCAGGGGTTGAGCAGTACTTC
CSVTPSGVEQYF
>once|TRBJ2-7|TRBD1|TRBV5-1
TGCGCCAGCAGCCTGGAGACAGGGGCTATCGACGAGCAGTACTTC
CASSLETGAIDEQYF
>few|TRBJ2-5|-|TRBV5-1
TGCGCCAGCAGCCGATCCGGGCCGGGTGGGTCCCAAGAGACCCAGTACTTC
CASSRSGPGGSQETQYF
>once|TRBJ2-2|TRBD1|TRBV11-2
TGTGCCAGCAGCTTAGTGGGACAGACGAACACCGGGGAGCTGTTTTTT
CASSLVGQTNTGELFF
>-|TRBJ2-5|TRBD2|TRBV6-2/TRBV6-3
TGTGCCAGCAGTTACTCGAGCATGGCGCTAGCGGGGGGGATTCGGCAAGAGACCCAGTACTTC
CASSYSSMALAGGIRQETQYF
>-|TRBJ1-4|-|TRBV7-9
TGTGCCAGCAGCATTTGGACGTATGGGGGTGAAAAACTGTTTTTT
CASSIWTYGGEKLFF
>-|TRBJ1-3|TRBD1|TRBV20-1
TGCAGTGCCCCCACAGGGGCTGGAAACACCATATATTTT
CSAPTGAGNTIYF
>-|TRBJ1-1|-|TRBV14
TGTGCCAGCAGCCAAGCTGGGGCCAACCCCCTGAACACTGAAGCTTTCTTT
CASSQAGANPLNTEAFF
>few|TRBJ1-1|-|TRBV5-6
TGTGCCAGCAGCTTGGAAAGGCAGAACACTGAAGCTTTCTTT
CASSLERQNTEAFF
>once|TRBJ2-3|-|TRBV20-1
TGCAGTCAGGACTCCCGAATAGATACGCAGTATTTT
CSQDSRIDTQYF
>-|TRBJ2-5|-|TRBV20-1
TGCAGTGCCACGAGGCAAGAGACCCAGTACTTC
CSATRQETQYF
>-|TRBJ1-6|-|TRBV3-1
TGTGCCAGCAGCCAAGTGCGGTCGGGTTCGGCTTCACCCCTCCACTTT
CASSQVRSGSASPLHF
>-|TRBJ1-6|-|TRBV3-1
TGTGCCAGCAGCCAAGCGGTCACCAGAAATTCACCCCTCCACTTT
CASSQAVTRNSPLHF